These T cell receptor beta chains were read from a single sample in a study of blood T cell repertoires in COVID-19. TCRdb's copy holds only in-frame clones and misses some; the assay was immunoSEQ multiplex PCR. Here the sample spans roughly 55,000 clones, around 87% being singletons. What was sequenced was peripheral blood. Every receptor here comes from a man between 60 and 75 years old with active or convalescent COVID-19. CDR3s include the opening cysteine and the closing phenylalanine or tryptophan. A D gene is named only where the DNA matches it firmly. Some rows mark clone size as missing; the rest say once, few, many or name a class of expanded clone.

cdr3_nt: TGTGCCAGCAGCCAATCTTCAGCCAGGGCGGCTTTCTTT
cdr3_aa: CASSQSSARAAFF
clone_size: .
cdr3_length: 13
d_call: .
j_call: TRBJ1-1
v_call: TRBV16

cdr3_nt: TGTGCTAGTGGTTGGGGGGACCCCCACAATGAGCAGTTCTTC
cdr3_aa: CASGWGDPHNEQFF
clone_size: once
cdr3_length: 14
d_call: .
j_call: TRBJ2-1
v_call: TRBV12-5

cdr3_nt: TGTGCCACCAGCAGGGAAAGACAGGGTCGTGAAAAACTGTTTTTT
cdr3_aa: CATSRERQGREKLFF
clone_size: .
cdr3_length: 15
d_call: TRBD1
j_call: TRBJ1-4
v_call: TRBV15

cdr3_nt: TGCGCCAGCAGCGTAGGAGAGAACACCGGGGAGCTGTTTTTT
cdr3_aa: CASSVGENTGELFF
clone_size: .
cdr3_length: 14
d_call: .
j_call: TRBJ2-2
v_call: TRBV5-1

cdr3_nt: TGTGCCAGCAGCTTCAATAGAGTAGCCAAAAACATTCAGTACTTC
cdr3_aa: CASSFNRVAKNIQYF
clone_size: .
cdr3_length: 15
d_call: .
j_call: TRBJ2-4
v_call: TRBV5-8

cdr3_nt: TGTGCCAGCAGCCAGGCTAGCGGAGCCTACGAGCAGTACTTC
cdr3_aa: CASSQASGAYEQYF
clone_size: .
cdr3_length: 14
d_call: TRBD2
j_call: TRBJ2-7
v_call: TRBV3-1/TRBV3-2

cdr3_nt: TGTGCCACCAAGTACAGGGACGGCTACACCTTC
cdr3_aa: CATKYRDGYTF
clone_size: .
cdr3_length: 11
d_call: .
j_call: TRBJ1-2
v_call: TRBV24-1

cdr3_nt: TGTGCCAGCAGCTTAGAGGGGACAGCCCTCGAGCAGTACTTC
cdr3_aa: CASSLEGTALEQYF
clone_size: .
cdr3_length: 14
d_call: TRBD1
j_call: TRBJ2-7
v_call: TRBV7-2

cdr3_nt: TGTGCCAGCAGCTTGTTACAAGCTGGAAACACCATATATTTT
cdr3_aa: CASSLLQAGNTIYF
clone_size: .
cdr3_length: 14
d_call: .
j_call: TRBJ1-3
v_call: TRBV5-6

cdr3_nt: TGTGCCAGCAGCACCCCCCGGGACAGGTACACAGATACGCAGTATTTT
cdr3_aa: CASSTPRDRYTDTQYF
clone_size: .
cdr3_length: 16
d_call: TRBD1
j_call: TRBJ2-3
v_call: TRBV11-2

cdr3_nt: TGTGCCATCAGTGGGCGGGACAGGGAAAACGAGCAGTACTTC
cdr3_aa: CAISGRDRENEQYF
clone_size: few
cdr3_length: 14
d_call: TRBD1
j_call: TRBJ2-7
v_call: TRBV10-3

cdr3_nt: TGTGCCAGTAGTATTGGTAGAGGGGGCGAAGCTTTCTTT
cdr3_aa: CASSIGRGGEAFF
clone_size: .
cdr3_length: 13
d_call: TRBD1
j_call: TRBJ1-1
v_call: TRBV19

cdr3_nt: TGTGCCAGCAGTGATAGGACAGCGTCTAACTATGGCTACACCTTC
cdr3_aa: CASSDRTASNYGYTF
clone_size: .
cdr3_length: 15
d_call: .
j_call: TRBJ1-2
v_call: TRBV2

cdr3_nt: TGTGCCAGCAGCCTCTATAACCGTAAAGAGACCCAGTACTTC
cdr3_aa: CASSLYNRKETQYF
clone_size: .
cdr3_length: 14
d_call: .
j_call: TRBJ2-5
v_call: TRBV3-1/TRBV3-2

cdr3_nt: TGTGCCAGCAGTACAACAGGGACTTCACCCCTCCACTTT
cdr3_aa: CASSTTGTSPLHF
clone_size: .
cdr3_length: 13
d_call: .
j_call: TRBJ1-6
v_call: TRBV2

cdr3_nt: TGTGCCAGCAGGGCCACGGGGGGGTCAAAGTTCTTC
cdr3_aa: CASRATGGSKFF
clone_size: .
cdr3_length: 12
d_call: TRBD2
j_call: TRBJ2-1
v_call: TRBV12-3/TRBV12-4

cdr3_nt: TGTGCCAGCCCCTTCGGACTAGAGAACACCGGGGAGCTGTTTTTT
cdr3_aa: CASPFGLENTGELFF
clone_size: .
cdr3_length: 15
d_call: .
j_call: TRBJ2-2
v_call: TRBV21-1

cdr3_nt: TGTGCCACCCTAGGGGGGGGGAGAGAGACCCAGTACTTC
cdr3_aa: CATLGGGRETQYF
clone_size: .
cdr3_length: 13
d_call: .
j_call: TRBJ2-5
v_call: TRBV6-6

cdr3_nt: TGTGCCAGCAGTTGGACAGGGACCTACAATGAGCAGTTCTTC
cdr3_aa: CASSWTGTYNEQFF
clone_size: .
cdr3_length: 14
d_call: TRBD1
j_call: TRBJ2-1
v_call: TRBV2

cdr3_nt: TGTGCCAGCAGCTACTCCCGAAGCACAGATACGCAGTATTTT
cdr3_aa: CASSYSRSTDTQYF
clone_size: .
cdr3_length: 14
d_call: .
j_call: TRBJ2-3
v_call: TRBV7-2

cdr3_nt: TGTGCCAGCCTCCGGACAGGGGTTAATCAGCCCCAGCATTTT
cdr3_aa: CASLRTGVNQPQHF
clone_size: .
cdr3_length: 14
d_call: TRBD1
j_call: TRBJ1-5
v_call: TRBV28

cdr3_nt: TGCAGCGGGGGGACAGGGTCCTCAGCTAATGAAAAACTGTTTTTT
cdr3_aa: CSGGTGSSANEKLFF
clone_size: .
cdr3_length: 15
d_call: TRBD1
j_call: TRBJ1-4
v_call: TRBV29-1

cdr3_nt: TGCGCCAGCAGCCGACTAGAACAAGAGACCCAGTACTTC
cdr3_aa: CASSRLEQETQYF
clone_size: .
cdr3_length: 13
d_call: .
j_call: TRBJ2-5
v_call: TRBV5-1

cdr3_nt: TGTGCCAGCAGCTTGGAGGGGACTAGGGGAGAGACCCAGTACTTC
cdr3_aa: CASSLEGTRGETQYF
clone_size: .
cdr3_length: 15
d_call: TRBD2
j_call: TRBJ2-5
v_call: TRBV5-4